This T cell receptor (beta chain) was profiled in a study of cytomegalovirus exposure and HLA in healthy donors. Study results and caveats: Later analysis identified a missense DCLRE1C variant that was linked to TCR beta V- and J-gene trimming. When analyzed later, the rates of TCR association showed variation by HLA locus, with DRB1 the most and HLA-C the fewest.

The CDR3 is made up of 14 amino acids. Germline V gives CDR1 MNHNY, CDR2 SVGAGI (reference sequence). V was clipped by 1 base and J by 8 bases; unmatched bases: 5. Healthy bone marrow donors supplied every sample. A note on this clone: The antigen is undetermined.

In the PCR, 60 Vbeta and 13 Jbeta primers were used. The method was immunoSEQ multiplex PCR; TCRdb's version includes in-frame clones alone and lacks a portion of them. The table records tens of thousands of clones, just under 80% of them present only once. The sample consisted of PBMCs. This TCR came from a man aged 25 to 45 in good health and CMV-seronegative. V and J are TRBV6-6 and TRBJ1-2; TRBD1 agrees at 9 bases. CDR3 coding DNA: TGTGCCAGCAGTTACTGGACAGGGGAATCCGGCTACACCTTC. Protein sequence: CASSYWTGESGYTF.